The clone carrying this T cell receptor (beta chain) was detected many times. Its antigen is not identified. Three rounds of nested PCR, following a modified ARM-PCR protocol, produced the TCRbeta library. TCRdb reprocessed the multiplex PCR reads via MiXCR and lists one record per CDR3 protein. Of roughly 140,000 distinct CDR3 sequences in the sample, approximately 70% were seen once. RNA was extracted from bulk tissue without any cell sorting. These data are taken from a study of tumor and adjacent non-tumor tissue in lung cancer. Study as a whole: Histology: 12 adenocarcinoma, a couple of squamous cell carcinoma, 1 small cell lung cancer. On average, productive TCRbeta reads reached roughly 3.9 million per sample.

Study-wide points: Compared with tumor, normal lung showed significantly lower TCR diversity.

The CDR3 covers 14 residues. Trimming stripped 4 bases from V and 5 bases from J, with 13 bases between. Germline CDR1 is SGHDT and CDR2 is YYEEEE. Material for sequencing was lung tumor tissue. This TCR came from a man between 60 and 75 years old with small cell lung cancer. The J gene is TRBJ2-1, the V gene TRBV5-6; no reliable D call. CDR3 bases: TGTGCCAGCAGCGGTCGAACATACCACAATGAGCAGTTCTTC. Protein: CASSGRTYHNEQFF.